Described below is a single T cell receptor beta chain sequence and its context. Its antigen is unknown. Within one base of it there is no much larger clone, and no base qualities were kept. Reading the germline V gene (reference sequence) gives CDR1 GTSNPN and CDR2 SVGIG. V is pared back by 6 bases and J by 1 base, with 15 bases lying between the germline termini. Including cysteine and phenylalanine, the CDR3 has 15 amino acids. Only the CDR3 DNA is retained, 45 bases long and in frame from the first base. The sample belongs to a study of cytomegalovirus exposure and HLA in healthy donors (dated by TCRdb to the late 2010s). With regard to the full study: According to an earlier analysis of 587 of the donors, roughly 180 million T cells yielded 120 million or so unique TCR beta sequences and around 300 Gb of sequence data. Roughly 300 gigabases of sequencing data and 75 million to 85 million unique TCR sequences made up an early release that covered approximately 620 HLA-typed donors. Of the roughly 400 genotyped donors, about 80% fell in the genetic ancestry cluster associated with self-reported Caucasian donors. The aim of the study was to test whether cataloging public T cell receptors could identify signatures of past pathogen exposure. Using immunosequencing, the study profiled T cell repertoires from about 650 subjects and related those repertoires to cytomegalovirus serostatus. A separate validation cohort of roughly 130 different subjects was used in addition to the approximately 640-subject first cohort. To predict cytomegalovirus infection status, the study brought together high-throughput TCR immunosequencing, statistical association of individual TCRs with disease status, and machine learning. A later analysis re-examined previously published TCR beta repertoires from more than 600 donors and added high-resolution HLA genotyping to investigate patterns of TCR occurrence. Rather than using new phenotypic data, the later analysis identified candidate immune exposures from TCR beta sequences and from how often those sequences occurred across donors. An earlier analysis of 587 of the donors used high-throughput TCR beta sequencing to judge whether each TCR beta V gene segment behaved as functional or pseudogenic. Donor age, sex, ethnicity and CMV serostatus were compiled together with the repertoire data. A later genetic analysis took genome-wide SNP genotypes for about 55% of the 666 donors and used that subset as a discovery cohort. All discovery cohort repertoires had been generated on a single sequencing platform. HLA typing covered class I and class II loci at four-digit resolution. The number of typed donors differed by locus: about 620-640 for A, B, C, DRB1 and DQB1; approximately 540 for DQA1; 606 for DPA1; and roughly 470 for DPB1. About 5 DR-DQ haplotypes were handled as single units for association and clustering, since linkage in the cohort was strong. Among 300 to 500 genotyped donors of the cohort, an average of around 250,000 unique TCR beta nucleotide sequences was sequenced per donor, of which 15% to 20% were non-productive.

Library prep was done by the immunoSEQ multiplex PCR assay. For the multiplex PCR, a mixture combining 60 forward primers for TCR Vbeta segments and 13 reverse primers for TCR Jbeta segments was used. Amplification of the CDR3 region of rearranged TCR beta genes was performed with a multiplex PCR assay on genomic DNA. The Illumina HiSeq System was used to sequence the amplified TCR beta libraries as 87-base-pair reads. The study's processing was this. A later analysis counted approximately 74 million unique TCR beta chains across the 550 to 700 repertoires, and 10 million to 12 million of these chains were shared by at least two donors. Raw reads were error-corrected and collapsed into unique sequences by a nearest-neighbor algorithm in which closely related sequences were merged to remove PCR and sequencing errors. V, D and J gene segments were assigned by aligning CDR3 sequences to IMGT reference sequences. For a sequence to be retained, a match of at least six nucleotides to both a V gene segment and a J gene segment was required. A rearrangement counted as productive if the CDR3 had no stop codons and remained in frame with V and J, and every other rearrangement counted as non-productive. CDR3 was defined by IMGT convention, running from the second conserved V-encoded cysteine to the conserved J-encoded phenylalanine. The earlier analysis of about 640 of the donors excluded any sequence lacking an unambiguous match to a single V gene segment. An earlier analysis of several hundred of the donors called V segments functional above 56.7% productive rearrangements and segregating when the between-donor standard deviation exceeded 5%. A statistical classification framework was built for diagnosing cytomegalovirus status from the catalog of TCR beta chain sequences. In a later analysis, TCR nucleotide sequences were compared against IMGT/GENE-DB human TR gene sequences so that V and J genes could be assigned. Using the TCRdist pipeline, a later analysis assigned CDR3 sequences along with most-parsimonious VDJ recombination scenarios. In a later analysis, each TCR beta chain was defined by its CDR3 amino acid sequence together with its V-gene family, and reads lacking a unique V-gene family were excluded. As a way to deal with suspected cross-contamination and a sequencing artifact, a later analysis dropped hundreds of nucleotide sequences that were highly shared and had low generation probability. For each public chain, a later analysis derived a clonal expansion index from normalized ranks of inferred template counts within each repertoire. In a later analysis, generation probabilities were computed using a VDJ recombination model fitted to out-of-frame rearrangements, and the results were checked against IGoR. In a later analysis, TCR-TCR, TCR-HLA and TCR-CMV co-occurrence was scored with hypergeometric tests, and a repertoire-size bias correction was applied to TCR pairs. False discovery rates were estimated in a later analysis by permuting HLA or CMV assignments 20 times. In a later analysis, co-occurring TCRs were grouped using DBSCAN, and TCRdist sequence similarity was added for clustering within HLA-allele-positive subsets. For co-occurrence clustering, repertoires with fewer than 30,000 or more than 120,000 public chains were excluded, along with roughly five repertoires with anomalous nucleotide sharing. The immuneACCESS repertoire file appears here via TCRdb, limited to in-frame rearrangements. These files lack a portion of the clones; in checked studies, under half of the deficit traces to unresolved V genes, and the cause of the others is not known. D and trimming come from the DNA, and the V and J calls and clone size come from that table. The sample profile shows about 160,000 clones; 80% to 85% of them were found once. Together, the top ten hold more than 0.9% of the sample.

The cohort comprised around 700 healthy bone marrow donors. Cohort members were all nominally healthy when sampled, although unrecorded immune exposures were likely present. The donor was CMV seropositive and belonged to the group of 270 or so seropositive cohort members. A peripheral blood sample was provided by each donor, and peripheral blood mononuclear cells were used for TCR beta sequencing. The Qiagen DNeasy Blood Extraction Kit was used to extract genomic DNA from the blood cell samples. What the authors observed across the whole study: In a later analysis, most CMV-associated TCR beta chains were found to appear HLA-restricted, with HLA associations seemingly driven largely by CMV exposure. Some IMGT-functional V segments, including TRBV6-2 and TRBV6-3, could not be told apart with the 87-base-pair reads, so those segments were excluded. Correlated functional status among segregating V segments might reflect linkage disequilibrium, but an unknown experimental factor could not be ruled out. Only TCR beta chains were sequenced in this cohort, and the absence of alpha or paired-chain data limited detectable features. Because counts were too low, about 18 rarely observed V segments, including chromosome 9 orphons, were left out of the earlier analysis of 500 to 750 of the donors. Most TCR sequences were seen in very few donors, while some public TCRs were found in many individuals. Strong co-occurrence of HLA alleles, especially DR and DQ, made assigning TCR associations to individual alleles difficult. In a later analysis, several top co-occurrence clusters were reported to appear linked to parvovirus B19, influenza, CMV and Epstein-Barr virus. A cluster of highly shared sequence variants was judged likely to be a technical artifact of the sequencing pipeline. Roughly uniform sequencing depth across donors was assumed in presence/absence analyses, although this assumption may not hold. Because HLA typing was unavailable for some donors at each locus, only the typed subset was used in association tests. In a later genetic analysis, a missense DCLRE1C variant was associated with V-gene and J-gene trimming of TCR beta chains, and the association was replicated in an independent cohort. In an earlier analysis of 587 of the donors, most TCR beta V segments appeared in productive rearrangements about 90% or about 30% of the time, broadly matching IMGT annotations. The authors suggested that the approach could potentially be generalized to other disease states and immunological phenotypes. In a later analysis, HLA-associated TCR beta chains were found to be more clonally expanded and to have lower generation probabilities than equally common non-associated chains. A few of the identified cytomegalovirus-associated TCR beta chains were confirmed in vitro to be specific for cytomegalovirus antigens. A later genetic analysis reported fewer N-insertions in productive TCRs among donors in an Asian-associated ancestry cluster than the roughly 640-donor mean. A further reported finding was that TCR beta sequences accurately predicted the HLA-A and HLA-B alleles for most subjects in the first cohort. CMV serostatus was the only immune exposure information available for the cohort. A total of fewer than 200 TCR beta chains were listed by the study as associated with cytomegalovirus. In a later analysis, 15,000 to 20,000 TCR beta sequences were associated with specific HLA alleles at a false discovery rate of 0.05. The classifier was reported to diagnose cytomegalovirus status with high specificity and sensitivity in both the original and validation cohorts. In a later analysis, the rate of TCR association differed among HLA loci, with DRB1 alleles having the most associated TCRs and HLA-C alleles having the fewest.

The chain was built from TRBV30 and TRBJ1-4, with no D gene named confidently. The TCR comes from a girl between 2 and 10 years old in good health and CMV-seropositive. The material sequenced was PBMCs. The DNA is TGTGCCTGTCTCGCCCGGGGTGAAACTAATGAAAAACTGTTTTTT. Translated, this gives CACLARGETNEKLFF.